Listed below are T cell receptor beta chains from one sample, sequenced in a study of human T cells and chemical hapten exposure. TCRdb re-derived calls from the RACE reads in MiXCR, one entry per CDR3 protein. This table holds roughly 100,000 distinct CDR3 sequences, 9.6% found once. This material consisted of whole blood, taken in connection with sensitization to the hapten diphenylcyclopropenone (DPC). These receptors were obtained from a middle-aged woman with alopecia areata. Some clones in this sample may be carry-over from other donors' samples. Each CDR3 is given with its conserved first and last residue. The D gene is left open where the match is weak. A row's size may be missing; if present it is once, few, many or a size class.

cdr3_aa: CASSPPDRGWNTQYF
cdr3_nt: TGTGCCAGCTCACCACCGGACAGGGGTTGGAATACGCAGTATTTT
cdr3_length: 15
j_call: TRBJ2-3
v_call: TRBV18
d_call: TRBD1
clone_size: many

cdr3_aa: CSAPGNLAKNIQYF
cdr3_nt: TGCAGTGCCCCAGGGAATCTAGCCAAAAACATTCAGTACTTC
cdr3_length: 14
j_call: TRBJ2-4
v_call: TRBV20-1
d_call: NA
clone_size: NA

cdr3_aa: CASSLTRAGGRNGYTF
cdr3_nt: TGTGCCAGCAGTTTAACGCGGGCAGGGGGCAGGAATGGCTACACCTTC
cdr3_length: 16
j_call: TRBJ1-2
v_call: TRBV28
d_call: TRBD1
clone_size: few

cdr3_aa: CASSPSGGRSNEQFF
cdr3_nt: TGTGCCAGCAGCCCTAGCGGGGGGAGGTCGAATGAGCAGTTCTTC
cdr3_length: 15
j_call: TRBJ2-1
v_call: TRBV3-1
d_call: TRBD2
clone_size: few

cdr3_aa: CASSQGLGYEQFF
cdr3_nt: TGCGCCAGCAGCCAAGGTTTAGGCTATGAGCAGTTCTTC
cdr3_length: 13
j_call: TRBJ2-1
v_call: TRBV4-1
d_call: NA
clone_size: NA

cdr3_aa: CASTRTNTDTQYF
cdr3_nt: TGCGCCAGCACCAGGACTAACACAGATACGCAGTATTTT
cdr3_length: 13
j_call: TRBJ2-3
v_call: TRBV5-1
d_call: NA
clone_size: few

cdr3_aa: CATSRDLGTKNIQYF
cdr3_nt: TGTGCCACCAGCAGAGATTTAGGGACCAAAAACATTCAGTACTTC
cdr3_length: 15
j_call: TRBJ2-4
v_call: TRBV15
d_call: NA
clone_size: few

cdr3_aa: CASSFSRSSYEQYF
cdr3_nt: TGTGCCAGCAGCTTCTCCAGGTCTAGCTACGAGCAGTACTTC
cdr3_length: 14
j_call: TRBJ2-7
v_call: TRBV7-6
d_call: NA
clone_size: few

cdr3_aa: CASSLRSWNTEAFF
cdr3_nt: TGTGCCAGCAGTTTAAGGTCATGGAACACTGAAGCTTTCTTT
cdr3_length: 14
j_call: TRBJ1-1
v_call: TRBV12-3/TRBV12-4
d_call: NA
clone_size: many

cdr3_aa: CASSLAGSPPYEQYF
cdr3_nt: TGTGCCAGCAGCTTAGCCGGCTCTCCTCCCTACGAGCAGTACTTC
cdr3_length: 15
j_call: TRBJ2-7
v_call: TRBV7-2
d_call: NA
clone_size: few

cdr3_aa: CASTRDQGYEQYF
cdr3_nt: TGTGCCAGCACTCGAGACCAGGGCTACGAGCAGTACTTC
cdr3_length: 13
j_call: TRBJ2-7
v_call: TRBV6-2/TRBV6-3
d_call: NA
clone_size: few

cdr3_aa: CASSKWTGGYTEAFF
cdr3_nt: TGTGCCAGCAGCAAATGGACAGGGGGCTACACTGAAGCTTTCTTT
cdr3_length: 15
j_call: TRBJ1-1
v_call: TRBV7-2
d_call: TRBD1
clone_size: many

cdr3_aa: CASSLGGTAQETQYF
cdr3_nt: TGTGCCAGCAGCTTAGGTGGGACAGCCCAAGAGACCCAGTACTTC
cdr3_length: 15
j_call: TRBJ2-5
v_call: TRBV7-2
d_call: TRBD1
clone_size: many

cdr3_aa: CASSSVRAPFLYF
cdr3_nt: TGTGCCAGCAGCTCCGTCCGGGCCCCGTTTTTGTACTTC
cdr3_length: 13
j_call: TRBJ2-7
v_call: TRBV7-2
d_call: NA
clone_size: NA

cdr3_aa: CATRAGGRGEQYF
cdr3_nt: TGTGCCACCAGGGCGGGAGGTCGGGGAGAGCAGTACTTC
cdr3_length: 13
j_call: TRBJ2-7
v_call: TRBV15
d_call: TRBD2
clone_size: NA

cdr3_aa: CASSSGPYEQYF
cdr3_nt: TGTGCCAGCAGTTCGGGCCCTTACGAGCAGTACTTC
cdr3_length: 12
j_call: TRBJ2-7
v_call: TRBV28
d_call: NA
clone_size: few

cdr3_aa: CSVDLGRTGELFF
cdr3_nt: TGCAGCGTTGATTTGGGGAGGACTGGGGAGCTGTTTTTT
cdr3_length: 13
j_call: TRBJ2-2
v_call: TRBV29-1
d_call: NA
clone_size: many

cdr3_aa: CASSLRQGVGANVLTF
cdr3_nt: TGTGCCAGCAGTTTAAGACAGGGAGTTGGGGCCAACGTCCTGACTTTC
cdr3_length: 16
j_call: TRBJ2-6
v_call: TRBV12-3/TRBV12-4
d_call: TRBD1
clone_size: many

cdr3_aa: CASSLPGLAGGPSTDTQYF
cdr3_nt: TGTGCCAGCAGCTTACCGGGACTAGCGGGGGGCCCTAGCACAGATACGCAGTATTTT
cdr3_length: 19
j_call: TRBJ2-3
v_call: TRBV7-2
d_call: TRBD2
clone_size: few

cdr3_aa: CASRRLDRDYGYTF
cdr3_nt: TGTGCCAGCAGAAGACTGGACAGGGACTATGGCTACACCTTC
cdr3_length: 14
j_call: TRBJ1-2
v_call: TRBV27
d_call: TRBD1
clone_size: NA

cdr3_aa: CAISDSQGRSQPQHF
cdr3_nt: TGTGCCATCAGTGATTCCCAGGGTCGAAGTCAGCCCCAGCATTTT
cdr3_length: 15
j_call: TRBJ1-5
v_call: TRBV10-3
d_call: NA
clone_size: few

cdr3_aa: CASIGTGTSPNEKLFF
cdr3_nt: TGTGCCAGCATCGGGACAGGGACGTCGCCTAATGAAAAACTGTTTTTT
cdr3_length: 16
j_call: TRBJ1-4
v_call: TRBV28
d_call: TRBD1
clone_size: few

cdr3_aa: CASSEEGGSGSYEQYF
cdr3_nt: TGCGCCAGCAGCGAGGAGGGGGGCTCGGGCTCCTACGAGCAGTACTTC
cdr3_length: 16
j_call: TRBJ2-7
v_call: TRBV23-1
d_call: NA
clone_size: few

cdr3_aa: CASSLGRDRIVNNEQFF
cdr3_nt: TGTGCCAGCAGCTTAGGGCGGGACAGAATAGTCAACAATGAGCAGTTCTTC
cdr3_length: 17
j_call: TRBJ2-1
v_call: TRBV11-3
d_call: NA
clone_size: few

cdr3_aa: CAWSVEQLNSPLHF
cdr3_nt: TGTGCCTGGAGTGTAGAACAGCTAAATTCACCCCTCCACTTT
cdr3_length: 14
j_call: TRBJ1-6
v_call: TRBV30
d_call: NA
clone_size: few

cdr3_aa: CASSGTRNEQYF
cdr3_nt: TGTGCCAGCAGCGGGACTAGAAACGAGCAGTACTTC
cdr3_length: 12
j_call: TRBJ2-7
v_call: TRBV6-2/TRBV6-3
d_call: TRBD2
clone_size: many

cdr3_aa: CASSLGGRGRTEAFF
cdr3_nt: TGTGCCAGCAGCTTAGGTGGCAGGGGGAGGACTGAAGCTTTCTTT
cdr3_length: 15
j_call: TRBJ1-1
v_call: TRBV11-2
d_call: TRBD1
clone_size: few

cdr3_aa: CASSSGIYFTYEQYF
cdr3_nt: TGTGCCAGTAGTTCGGGGATTTATTTTACCTACGAGCAGTACTTC
cdr3_length: 15
j_call: TRBJ2-7
v_call: TRBV19
d_call: NA
clone_size: NA

cdr3_aa: CASSPPPVVDYTF
cdr3_nt: TGTGCCAGCTCACCCCCACCCGTGGTTGACTACACCTTC
cdr3_length: 13
j_call: TRBJ1-2
v_call: TRBV18
d_call: NA
clone_size: few

cdr3_aa: CSFQTGGGSPLHF
cdr3_nt: TGCAGTTTTCAGACAGGGGGCGGTTCACCCCTCCACTTT
cdr3_length: 13
j_call: TRBJ1-6
v_call: TRBV20-1
d_call: TRBD1
clone_size: few

cdr3_aa: CASSPNPIDIYQETQYF
cdr3_nt: TGTGCCAGCAGCCCAAACCCGATCGACATCTACCAAGAGACCCAGTACTTC
cdr3_length: 17
j_call: TRBJ2-5
v_call: TRBV6-2/TRBV6-3
d_call: NA
clone_size: NA

cdr3_aa: CSARGPDGETQYF
cdr3_nt: TGCAGTGCTAGAGGCCCGGATGGAGAGACCCAGTACTTC
cdr3_length: 13
j_call: TRBJ2-5
v_call: TRBV20-1
d_call: NA
clone_size: few

cdr3_aa: CASLRDSNQPQHF
cdr3_nt: TGTGCCAGCCTCAGAGATAGCAATCAGCCCCAGCATTTT
cdr3_length: 13
j_call: TRBJ1-5
v_call: TRBV2
d_call: NA
clone_size: many

cdr3_aa: CASSPLGQGAATGELFF
cdr3_nt: TGTGCCAGCAGCCCCTTAGGACAGGGAGCAGCCACCGGGGAGCTGTTTTTT
cdr3_length: 17
j_call: TRBJ2-2
v_call: TRBV7-3
d_call: TRBD1
clone_size: many

cdr3_aa: CASSLEGQGYSPLHF
cdr3_nt: TGCGCCAGCAGCTTGGAAGGACAGGGCTATTCACCCCTCCATTTT
cdr3_length: 15
j_call: TRBJ1-6
v_call: TRBV5-1
d_call: TRBD1
clone_size: many

cdr3_aa: CSARPGQGSYGYTF
cdr3_nt: TGCAGTGCGCGACCAGGACAGGGGAGCTATGGCTACACCTTC
cdr3_length: 14
j_call: TRBJ1-2
v_call: TRBV20-1
d_call: TRBD1
clone_size: many

cdr3_aa: CASSGTVNQPQHF
cdr3_nt: TGTGCCAGCAGCGGGACGGTCAATCAGCCCCAGCATTTT
cdr3_length: 13
j_call: TRBJ1-5
v_call: TRBV12-3/TRBV12-4
d_call: NA
clone_size: many

cdr3_aa: CASSSGDREMNYGYTF
cdr3_nt: TGTGCCAGCAGTTCGGGCGACAGGGAAATGAACTATGGCTACACCTTC
cdr3_length: 16
j_call: TRBJ1-2
v_call: TRBV27
d_call: TRBD1
clone_size: many

cdr3_aa: CASSRTGGKTEAFF
cdr3_nt: TGTGCCAGCAGCCGAACAGGGGGTAAGACTGAAGCTTTCTTT
cdr3_length: 14
j_call: TRBJ1-1
v_call: TRBV7-9
d_call: TRBD1
clone_size: few

cdr3_aa: CASSPLGRDIQYF
cdr3_nt: TGTGCCAGCAGCCCCCTAGGCAGGGACATTCAGTACTTC
cdr3_length: 13
j_call: TRBJ2-4
v_call: TRBV7-2
d_call: NA
clone_size: few

cdr3_aa: CATRGKTHQPQHF
cdr3_nt: TGTGCCACCCGAGGGAAAACGCATCAGCCCCAGCATTTT
cdr3_length: 13
j_call: TRBJ1-5
v_call: TRBV10-3
d_call: NA
clone_size: once

cdr3_aa: CASTYRVGSTYEQYF
cdr3_nt: TGTGCCAGCACCTACAGGGTCGGGTCAACCTACGAGCAGTACTTC
cdr3_length: 15
j_call: TRBJ2-7
v_call: TRBV6-2/TRBV6-3
d_call: NA
clone_size: many

cdr3_aa: CASYERGGRGEQFF
cdr3_nt: TGTGCCAGCTACGAGCGGGGGGGCCGAGGTGAGCAGTTCTTC
cdr3_length: 14
j_call: TRBJ2-1
v_call: TRBV28
d_call: TRBD2
clone_size: few

cdr3_aa: CASSLVRTVGTDTQYF
cdr3_nt: TGTGCCAGCAGCTTAGTAAGGACAGTAGGTACAGATACGCAGTATTTT
cdr3_length: 16
j_call: TRBJ2-3
v_call: TRBV7-8
d_call: NA
clone_size: many

cdr3_aa: CASREHGPSGNTIYF
cdr3_nt: TGTGCCAGCAGAGAACACGGACCCTCTGGAAACACCATATATTTT
cdr3_length: 15
j_call: TRBJ1-3
v_call: TRBV6-6
d_call: NA
clone_size: many